The clone carrying this TCR beta chain was recorded many times. TCRdb reanalysed the 5' RACE reads using MiXCR and keeps one entry per CDR3 protein. The table has roughly 69,000 distinct CDR3 sequences, about 20% seen once. Input material: memory CD4+ T cells sorted from a lymph node. The sample's subset: memory CD4+ T cells, CD4+CD45RO+CD25-. The TCR was taken from a female donor with breast cancer.

CDR3 protein: CASSSTGPNTGELFF. The CDR3 DNA sequence: TGCGCCAGCAGCTCGACAGGGCCGAACACCGGGGAGCTGTTTTTT. This chain joins TRBV5-1 and TRBJ2-2; 7 bases are shared with TRBD1. From germline, CDR1 is SGHRS and CDR2 YFSETQ. V lost 3 bases to trimming and J lost 0 bases; unmatched junction nucleotides: 2. This CDR3 has 15 amino acids.